The clone carrying this TCR beta chain was counted ten times or more. RNA transcripts yielded amplified TCR beta CDR3 regions. The HTBI set primed first-round TCR CDR3 RT-PCR. TCRdb processed the multiplex PCR reads anew with MiXCR; each CDR3 protein has one entry. The sample yields more than 300,000 distinct CDR3 sequences, approximately 13% seen once. The data stem from a study of T cells in Graves' hyperthyroidism and ophthalmopathy. The germline gives CDR1 LGHNT, CDR2 FRNRAP. This CDR3 has 12 amino acids. V lost 6 bases and J 8 bases, leaving 13 bases between the germline ends. Sequencing was performed on blood. This chain uses TRBV12-5 with TRBJ1-1, with D possibly TRBD1 on 5 matching bases. This TCR came from a woman aged 60 to 75 with Graves' hyperthyroidism. The CDR3 coding sequence is TGTGCTAGTGGCCTTGGGACGGAAGAAGCTTTCTTT. It specifies CASGLGTEEAFF.